The present entry profiles one T cell receptor (beta chain) with its context. Its matching antigen is unknown. The data were obtained in a study of a mutant IDH1 vaccine in newly diagnosed glioma. Across the whole study: The vaccination schedule gave patients eight doses in weeks 1, 3, 5, 7, 11, 15, 19 and 23.

The data were produced by immunoSEQ multiplex PCR, yet TCRdb's version contains in-frame clones alone and is incomplete. The sample records approximately 80,000 clones, roughly nine tenths being singletons. The CDR3 is made up of 16 amino acids. From germline, CDR1 is LNHDA and CDR2 SQIVND (reference sequence). Stated time point: week 5, during vaccination. Alongside topical imiquimod, each dose of vaccine comprised 300 ug of mutant IDH1 20-mer peptide. Source: PBMCs, taken from a glioma patient whose treatment included an IDH1 peptide vaccine. The V call is TRBV19, the J call TRBJ2-5, with D tentatively TRBD1 (5 bases). The J call is doubtful: the DNA matches TRBJ2-7 better. The clonotype originates from a woman in her forties or fifties with glioma. This CDR3 reads CASSNRQGLLTYEQYF. CDR3 DNA: TGTGCCAGTAGTAACCGCCAGGGCTTACTAACCTACGAGCAGTACTTC.